The rows below give T cell receptor beta chains drawn from one sample of a study of T cell responses to AZD1222 COVID-19 vaccine. Assay used: immunoSEQ multiplex PCR; TCRdb lists only in-frame clones, some missing. The sample records about 140,000 clones, approximately 88% being singletons. The specimen was peripheral blood, collected on day 0 of AZD1222 vaccination. These receptors were collected from an adult in good health. Both conserved end residues are part of each CDR3. A D gene is named only where the DNA matches it firmly. Some rows mark clone size as missing; the rest say once, few, many or name a class of expanded clone.

-	TRBD1	TRBV27	TRBJ2-7	TGTGCCAGCAGTGCAGACAGGGAAGTCTACGAGCAGTACTTC	CASSADREVYEQYF
-	-	TRBV29-1	TRBJ1-3	TGCAGCGTTGAAGGCAGAAATGAAAACACCATATATTTT	CSVEGRNENTIYF
-	TRBD1	TRBV25-1	TRBJ1-2	TGTGCCAGCAGTGGATGGGAGGTCAGGGGGGGCTACACCTTC	CASSGWEVRGGYTF
-	TRBD2	TRBV6-5	TRBJ2-2	TGTGCCAGCAGGAAAACTAGCGGGAACACCGGGGAGCTGTTTTTT	CASRKTSGNTGELFF
-	-	TRBV21-1	TRBJ2-1	TGTGCCAGCAGCAAGGACGGAACAGGGGATGAGCAGTTCTTC	CASSKDGTGDEQFF
-	-	TRBV28	TRBJ2-1	TGTGCCAGCAGTTTGCCCCCTGGGTCTAGCTCCTACAATGAGCAGTTCTTC	CASSLPPGSSSYNEQFF
-	-	TRBV6-5	TRBJ2-1	TGTGCCAGCGGCCAGACTAGGAGCTCCTACAATGAGCAGTTCTTC	CASGQTRSSYNEQFF
-	-	TRBV7-2	TRBJ1-3	TGTGCCAGCAGCCCACACTCGACGACGGCTGGAAACACCATATATTTT	CASSPHSTTAGNTIYF
-	-	TRBV4-2	TRBJ2-7	TGTGCCAGCAGCCAAGACAGGGAGTACGAGCAGTACTTC	CASSQDREYEQYF
once	TRBD1	TRBV9	TRBJ2-3	TGTGCCAGCAGCCCCCTCGGGACAGGGTGGACAGATACGCAGTATTTT	CASSPLGTGWTDTQYF
-	-	TRBV19	TRBJ1-4	TGTGCCAGCAGCCGAGGGGGGATGGGTAATGAAAAACTGTTTTTT	CASSRGGMGNEKLFF
-	-	TRBV21-1	TRBJ2-7	TGTGCCAGCAGCAAACAAGGGGCAGGCTCTCTGGTCTACGAGCAGTACTTC	CASSKQGAGSLVYEQYF
few	-	TRBV24-1	TRBJ1-5	TGTGCCACCAGTGATTCGCGGACACCCGGCAATCAGCCCCAGCATTTT	CATSDSRTPGNQPQHF
-	TRBD2	TRBV6-2/TRBV6-3	TRBJ2-1	TGTGCCAGCAGTTACCATAGACTAGCCGGTGAGCAGTTCTTC	CASSYHRLAGEQFF
-	TRBD2	TRBV6-2/TRBV6-3	TRBJ2-3	TGTGCCAGCAGCCTACTAGCGGGGGAGGATACGCAGTATTTT	CASSLLAGEDTQYF
-	-	TRBV7-2	TRBJ1-2	TGTGCCAGCAGCGACCAGGACAGAAATGGCTACACCTTC	CASSDQDRNGYTF
-	TRBD1	TRBV6-5	TRBJ1-2	TGTGCCAGCAGTTACACCGGACAGGGGTTTGGCTACACCTTC	CASSYTGQGFGYTF
few	-	TRBV5-1	TRBJ2-7	TGCGCCAGCAGCTTGGCTTTCGGGACGAGACACTACGAGCAGTACTTC	CASSLAFGTRHYEQYF
-	-	TRBV27	TRBJ1-1	TGTGCCAGCAGCCTCCGGGCGATGAACACTGAAGCTTTCTTT	CASSLRAMNTEAFF
-	TRBD1	TRBV5-6	TRBJ1-2	TGTGCCAGCAGCTGGTTAACCGGGACAGGGATAAGGGGCTACACCTTC	CASSWLTGTGIRGYTF
-	-	TRBV5-1	TRBJ2-7	TGCGCCAGCAGCTTGGACGATGCGACAGTCGCCTACGAGCAGTACTTC	CASSLDDATVAYEQYF
-	TRBD2	TRBV5-5	TRBJ2-3	TGTGCCAGCAGCGTTAGCGGGGGGGCAGCAGATACGCAGTATTTT	CASSVSGGAADTQYF
-	-	TRBV9	TRBJ1-1	TGTGCCAGCAGCTTGACACCAAACACTGAAGCTTTCTTT	CASSLTPNTEAFF
-	-	TRBV18	TRBJ2-5	TGTGCCAGCTCACCACCGCTAAGCGAACAAGAGACCCAGTACTTC	CASSPPLSEQETQYF
-	-	TRBV29-1	TRBJ2-2	TGCAGCGTTCGTCCCGATGGATTTTTAGTCGACACCGGGGAGCTGTTTTTT	CSVRPDGFLVDTGELFF
-	TRBD1	TRBV18	TRBJ1-6	TGTGCCAGCTCACCTAGAGAGGGGGCTGATTCACCCCTCCACTTT	CASSPREGADSPLHF
-	TRBD2	TRBV2	TRBJ2-1	TGTGCCAGCAGGGACCTAGCGGGGGGCTCCTACAATGAGCAGTTCTTC	CASRDLAGGSYNEQFF
-	-	TRBV6-5	TRBJ2-3	TGTGCCAGCAGTTACCGGGACACCGGCACAGATACGCAGTATTTT	CASSYRDTGTDTQYF
-	TRBD1	TRBV5-4	TRBJ2-7	TGTGCCAGCAGCGACCTGACAGGGCCCTCCTACGAGCAGTACTTC	CASSDLTGPSYEQYF
-	-	TRBV5-6	TRBJ2-7	TGTGCCAGCAGCTTGGCGTTTGGGGACGAGCAGTACTTC	CASSLAFGDEQYF
-	-	TRBV5-6	TRBJ2-1	TGTGCCAGCAGCTTTAGCCCTCGACAGGTTTACAATGAGCAGTTCTTC	CASSFSPRQVYNEQFF
-	TRBD1	TRBV14	TRBJ2-6	TGTGCCAGCAGCCGACAGGGAAATCCTCTCTCTGGGGCCAACGTCCTGACTTTC	CASSRQGNPLSGANVLTF
-	-	TRBV19	TRBJ1-2	TGTGCCAGTACTTTAGGTTTATATGGCTACACCTTC	CASTLGLYGYTF
-	-	TRBV12-3/TRBV12-4	TRBJ1-1	TGTGCCAGCAGTTCTGGGGTTAACACTGAAGCTTTCTTT	CASSSGVNTEAFF
-	-	TRBV4-3	TRBJ2-3	TGCGCCAGCAGCCACCGCTACCCGAGCACAGATACGCAGTATTTT	CASSHRYPSTDTQYF
-	TRBD2	TRBV7-8	TRBJ2-5	TGTGCCAGCAGCTTGGCTAGCGGGAGCTGGGAGACCCAGTACTTC	CASSLASGSWETQYF
-	TRBD1	TRBV5-1	TRBJ1-1	TGCGCCAGCAGCAACGGACAGGGGAGGAACACTGAAGCTTTCTTT	CASSNGQGRNTEAFF
once	TRBD1	TRBV19	TRBJ1-4	TGTGCCAGTAGTCTGGGACAGGGAGGGGAAAAACTGTTTTTT	CASSLGQGGEKLFF
-	-	TRBV6-5	TRBJ2-1	TGTGCCAGCAGCGGAACTTACGAAGTCAATGAGCAGTTCTTC	CASSGTYEVNEQFF
-	-	TRBV18	TRBJ1-4	TGTGCCAGCTCACCATCCCCAACAGGGCGTGAAAAACTGTTTTTT	CASSPSPTGREKLFF
-	-	TRBV19	TRBJ2-6	TGTGCCAGTAGTATGCAGGGAGTAAGCGGCAACGTCCTGACTTTC	CASSMQGVSGNVLTF
-	-	TRBV5-6	TRBJ1-4	TGTGCCAGCAGCTTGGTCGGGACGGATAAACTGTTTTTT	CASSLVGTDKLFF
-	-	TRBV5-1	TRBJ2-7	TGCGCCAGCAGCTTGGATTTAGGGCGATTCTACGAGCAGTACTTC	CASSLDLGRFYEQYF
-	TRBD1	TRBV7-2	TRBJ1-2	TGTGCCAGCAGCTTATACGCGCGGACAGGGTCCTATGGAACGGGTGGCTACACCTTC	CASSLYARTGSYGTGGYTF
-	-	TRBV3-1/TRBV3-2	TRBJ1-5	TGTGCCAGCAGCCAGTTGGGGGGCGAAGCCCAGCATTTT	CASSQLGGEAQHF
-	TRBD2	TRBV6-4	TRBJ2-3	TGTGCCAGCAGTGAGAGTAGCGGGGGGGCCACAGATACGCAGTATTTT	CASSESSGGATDTQYF
-	TRBD1	TRBV7-9	TRBJ1-2	TGTGCCAGCAGCTCCCGAGGACAGGGGGCGCGTGGCTACACCTTC	CASSSRGQGARGYTF
-	TRBD1	TRBV19	TRBJ2-5	TGTGCCAGTAGTCCCAGGGACAGGGAGACCCAGTACTTC	CASSPRDRETQYF
-	TRBD2	TRBV10-3	TRBJ2-7	TGTGCCATCAGTGAGAGCGCGGGAGTGGGAGAGCAGTACTTC	CAISESAGVGEQYF
once	-	TRBV7-2	TRBJ1-2	TGTGCCAGCAGCTTAGGGGGAAACAGAAGGGGCTACACCTTC	CASSLGGNRRGYTF
-	TRBD1	TRBV6-1	TRBJ1-6	TGTGCCAGCAGTGAAGCGGGCAGGGGGCACTCACCCCTCCACTTT	CASSEAGRGHSPLHF
-	-	TRBV2	TRBJ1-5	TGTGCCAGCAGAGAACATAGCAATCAGCCCCAGCATTTT	CASREHSNQPQHF
-	TRBD1	TRBV7-2	TRBJ2-7	TGTGCCAGCAGCTTAGGGACAGGGTACGAGCAGTACTTC	CASSLGTGYEQYF
once	-	TRBV6-2/TRBV6-3	TRBJ1-2	TGTGCCAGCAGTTACGGAGGACCGTTACTGATGGGCTACACCTTC	CASSYGGPLLMGYTF